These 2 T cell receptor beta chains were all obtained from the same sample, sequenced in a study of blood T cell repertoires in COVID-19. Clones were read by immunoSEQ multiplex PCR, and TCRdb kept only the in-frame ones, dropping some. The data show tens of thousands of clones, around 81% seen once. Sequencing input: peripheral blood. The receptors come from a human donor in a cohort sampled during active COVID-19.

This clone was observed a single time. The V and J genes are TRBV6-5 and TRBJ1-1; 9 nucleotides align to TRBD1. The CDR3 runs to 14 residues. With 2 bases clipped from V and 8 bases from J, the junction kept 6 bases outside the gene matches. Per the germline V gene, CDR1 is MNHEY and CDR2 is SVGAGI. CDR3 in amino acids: CASSYVGQGGEAFF. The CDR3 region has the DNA TGTGCCAGCAGTTACGTGGGACAGGGAGGCGAAGCTTTCTTT.

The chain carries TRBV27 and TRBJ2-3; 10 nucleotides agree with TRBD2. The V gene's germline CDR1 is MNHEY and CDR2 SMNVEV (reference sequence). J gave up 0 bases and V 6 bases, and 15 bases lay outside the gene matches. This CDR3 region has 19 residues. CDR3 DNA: TGTGCCAGCAGCCCCTGGGGGCCTACTAGCGGGATAAGCACAGATACGCAGTATTTT. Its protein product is CASSPWGPTSGISTDTQYF.